These 24 T cell receptor beta chains were all obtained from the same sample, sequenced in a study of CD8 T cells in Susac syndrome (dated by TCRdb to between 2018 and 2021). The receptor library was made with the immunoSEQ multiplex PCR assay. RNA was extracted with the RNeasy kit and roughly 0.5 to 1 ug was reverse transcribed using random hexamers. TCRdb passed the public sequencing reads through fastp at Q25 and MiXCR, retaining productive beta sequences. Entries that share a CDR3 protein sequence are merged under the most common genes and DNA. The sample yields roughly 160,000 distinct CDR3 sequences; around 94% were counted once. The ten largest clones take up roughly 0.15% of the sample. Sequencing was performed on CD4+ T cells from PBMCs. These receptor sequences come from a human donor in good health.

This clonotype was found once. The J gene is TRBJ1-1, the V gene TRBV7-2; D gene unclear. Trimming left V 4 bases short and J 8 bases short, with 14 bases between. The length of the CDR3 is 13 residues. Per the germline V gene, CDR1 is SGHTA and CDR2 is FQGNSA. The CDR3 reads CASSYRADGEAFF. The DNA for the CDR3 is TGTGCCAGCAGCTACCGGGCCGATGGGGAAGCTTTCTTT.

The J gene is TRBJ1-1, the V gene TRBV11-2; D is undetermined. Trimming removed 3 bases at V and 0 bases at J, with 11 bases between. The CDR3 has 15 amino acids. Germline V gene data show CDR1 as SGHAT and CDR2 as FQNNGV. This CDR3 is CASSFSAYMNTEAFF. The DNA for the CDR3 is TGTGCCAGCAGCTTCTCGGCTTACATGAACACTGAAGCTTTCTTT.

The rearrangement joins TRBV28 to TRBJ2-1; no clear D gene. With 7 bases removed from V and 0 bases from J, the gap between germline ends came to 19 bases. The CDR3 loop spans 17 amino acids. Germline V gene data show CDR1 as MDHEN and CDR2 as SYDVKM. CDR3 region: CASTSSGLPDSYNEQFF. DNA of the CDR3: TGTGCCAGCACCTCCTCCGGGTTACCTGACTCCTACAATGAGCAGTTCTTC.

The chain couples TRBV20-1 to TRBJ2-1; 8 bases align to TRBD2. This CDR3 comprises 16 residues. Germline lookup yields CDR1 DFQATT and CDR2 SNEGSKA (reference sequence). Germline trimming cut 0 bases from V and 5 bases from J; bases unmatched to any gene: 9. CDR3 coding DNA: TGCAGTGCTAGAGATCGGAGGCGGGGGGTTCACAATGAGCAGTTCTTC. This encodes CSARDRRRGVHNEQFF.

The DNA for the CDR3 is TGCGCCAGCAGCCAAGATCGCTGGTACGAGCAGTACTTC. Residues: CASSQDRWYEQYF. The chain recombines TRBV4-3 with TRBJ2-7; unclear D gene. The CDR3 covers 13 residues. Germline-derived CDR1 and CDR2 are LGHNA and YSLEER. With 0 bases removed from V and 4 bases from J, the gap between germline ends came to 7 bases.

This clonotype was seen a few times. This rearrangement joins TRBV5-4 to TRBJ2-3; unclear D gene. Between the trimmed V and J ends, which lost 2 bases and 2 bases, there was a span of 0 bases. The CDR3 contains 11 residues. In germline, CDR1 is SGHNT, CDR2 YYREEE (reference sequence). This CDR3 is CASSFTDTQYF. CDR3 nucleotide sequence: TGTGCCAGCAGCTTCACAGATACGCAGTATTTT.

V is TRBV20-1 and J is TRBJ2-3, with 12 nucleotides matching TRBD2. Germline CDR1 is DFQATT and CDR2 is SNEGSKA (reference sequence). There are 16 residues in the CDR3. With V trimmed by 5 bases and J by 5 bases, 11 bases remained unmatched. This chain's CDR3 is CSAAGQLAGGKDTQYF. CDR3 nucleotides: TGCAGTGCTGCTGGGCAGCTAGCGGGGGGGAAAGATACGCAGTATTTT.

This chain uses TRBV12-3 or TRBV12-4 with TRBJ2-7, with 7 positions matching TRBD2. Trimming at V came to 6 bases and at J to 3 bases, leaving 5 bases not matched to a gene. The CDR3 sequence is 13 residues long. The CDR3 DNA reads TGTGCCAGCAGGGGACTACAGAGCTACGAGCAGTACTTC. Its protein is CASRGLQSYEQYF.

This chain joins TRBV30 and TRBJ2-2; the D gene is possibly TRBD2 (6 bases). The CDR3 has 16 residues. Trimming removed 0 bases from V and 7 bases from J, with 18 bases in between. Germline V gene data show CDR1 as GTSNPN and CDR2 as SVGIG (reference sequence). This CDR3 reads CAWSVRPGERVGELFF. For the CDR3, the DNA is TGTGCCTGGAGTGTACGTCCGGGGGAGAGGGTCGGGGAGCTGTTTTTT.

The chain employs TRBV15 and TRBJ2-2, with 8 positions matching TRBD1. The CDR3 runs 16 residues. The V segment lost 5 bases and the J segment 1 base; nucleotides outside the gene matches: 6. The germline gives CDR1 LNHNV, CDR2 YYDKDF (reference sequence). The CDR3 region has the DNA TGTGCCACCAGCCGGGCCGGGACAGGGAACACCGGGGAGCTGTTTTTT. Encoded protein: CATSRAGTGNTGELFF.

The chain joins TRBV7-8 to TRBJ1-6; no definite D call. The V end was cut by 7 bases, the J end by 6 bases, with 10 bases between. The CDR3 loop spans 13 amino acids. Germline loops: CDR1 SGHVS, CDR2 FQNEAQ. CDR3 nucleotide sequence: TGTGCCAGCACGGTCAGCTTTAATTCACCCCTCCACTTT. The encoded protein is CASTVSFNSPLHF.

The chain links TRBV15 to TRBJ1-6; D perhaps matches TRBD1 (5 bases). V was trimmed by 9 bases and J by 1 base, leaving 7 bases between them. Per the germline V gene, CDR1 is LNHNV and CDR2 is YYDKDF (reference sequence). The CDR3 covers 13 residues. The CDR3 DNA reads TGTGCCACTCAGGGTTCCTATAATTCACCCCTCCACTTT. As protein: CATQGSYNSPLHF.

The V gene is TRBV5-4, the J gene TRBJ2-3; D is ambiguous. Trimming took 1 base from V and 3 from J, leaving 12 bases between them. The CDR3 has 15 amino acids. CDR1 is SGHNT, CDR2 YYREEE, per germline (reference sequence). The CDR3 bases are TGTGCCAGCAGCTTGCCGGCTAGAATGACAGATACGCAGTATTTT. Protein: CASSLPARMTDTQYF.

V and J are TRBV29-1 and TRBJ2-5; no reliable D call. Trimming left V 7 bases short and J 5 bases short, with 17 bases between. This CDR3 region has 13 residues. Germline CDR1 and CDR2: SQVTM and ANQGSEA. The DNA of the CDR3 is TGCAGCGCCCTGCTCAGGTGGATCGAGACCCAGTACTTC. As protein: CSALLRWIETQYF. Filled out from reference TRBV29-1 and TRBJ2-5, the complete variable domain reads SAVISQKPSRDICQRGTSLTIQCQVDSQVTMMFWYRQQPGQSLTLIATANQGSEATYESGFVIDKFPISRPNLTFSTLTVSNMSPEDSSIYLCSALLRWIETQYFGPGTRLLVL.

The chain joins TRBV12-3 or TRBV12-4 to TRBJ1-2; a possible D gene is TRBD1 (5 bases). The V gene lost 7 bases and the J gene lost 3 bases, with 12 bases spanning the gap. The length of the CDR3 is 13 residues. The DNA of the CDR3 is TGTGCCAGCAAGGGGTCGGGGGACTATGGCTACACCTTC. This sequence encodes CASKGSGDYGYTF.

The CDR3 here is CSARQVGGNSPLHF. The CDR3 coding sequence is TGCAGTGCTAGACAGGTTGGGGGTAATTCACCCCTCCACTTT. The V gene is TRBV20-1, the J gene TRBJ1-6; the D gene is possibly TRBD1 (5 bases). This CDR3 spans 14 amino acids. Germline CDR1 and CDR2: DFQATT and SNEGSKA (reference sequence). The germline V and J ends were trimmed by 2 bases and 6 bases, with 11 bases remaining between them.

The J gene is TRBJ2-2, the V gene TRBV12-5, with D unresolved. Trimming shortened V by 0 bases and J by 6 bases, and 11 bases separated the two germline ends. This CDR3 has 15 amino acids. CDR1 and CDR2 (germline): LGHNT, FRNRAP. In nucleotides, the CDR3 is TGTGCTAGTGGTTTGGTACCCCAGCGACCCGGGGAGCTGTTTTTT. It yields the protein CASGLVPQRPGELFF.

This clonotype was seen a few times. The rearrangement uses TRBV29-1 and TRBJ1-5; D uncertain. CDR3 size: 13 residues. Germline CDR1 and CDR2: SQVTM and ANQGSEA. The V gene lost 5 bases and the J gene lost 0 bases, with 8 bases spanning the gap. The CDR3 loop reads CSVQENSNQPQHF. The CDR3 region has the DNA TGCAGCGTTCAGGAAAATAGCAATCAGCCCCAGCATTTT.

V is TRBV3-1 and J is TRBJ1-1; D is unresolved. Germline loops: CDR1 LGHDT, CDR2 YNNKEL (reference sequence). This CDR3 has 14 residues. V was clipped by 3 bases and J by 6 bases, with 14 bases between them. The CDR3 sequence is CASSQVAVISEAFF. The DNA for the CDR3 is TGTGCCAGCAGCCAGGTAGCCGTTATCTCTGAAGCTTTCTTT.

The genes are TRBV20-1 and TRBJ1-2; D possibly corresponds to TRBD1 (6 bases). The CDR3 spans 13 residues. The V end was cut by 0 bases, the J end by 4 bases, with 9 bases between. Per germline, CDR1 DFQATT and CDR2 SNEGSKA (reference sequence). The CDR3 reads CSARDLGAYGYTF. The CDR3 DNA reads TGCAGTGCTAGAGATTTGGGGGCCTATGGCTACACCTTC.

The gene calls are TRBV14 and TRBJ2-3; 9 nucleotides line up with TRBD2. The CDR3 loop spans 20 amino acids. V lost 0 bases, J lost 0 bases, and 13 bases stayed unmatched. Germline loops: CDR1 SGHDN, CDR2 FVKESK. The CDR3 DNA sequence: TGTGCCAGCAGCCAAGATACTGCGCAGCGGGGGGCCTATAGCACAGATACGCAGTATTTT. It specifies CASSQDTAQRGAYSTDTQYF.

V and J are TRBV19 and TRBJ1-6; 12 nucleotides match TRBD1. The junction had 9 bases not matched to a gene; V was cut back by 5 bases and J by 7 bases. In germline, CDR1 is LNHDA, CDR2 SQIVND (reference sequence). The CDR3 totals 17 residues. The CDR3 sequence: CASSPGTGGLWNSPLHF. The CDR3 DNA sequence: TGTGCCAGTAGTCCCGGGACAGGGGGCTTGTGGAATTCACCCCTCCACTTT.

V usage is TRBV30 and J usage is TRBJ2-3; TRBD1 matches 8 bases. The CDR3 is 14 residues long. V shed 4 bases, J shed 0 bases, and the junction held 3 bases outside the gene matches. Germline values: CDR1 GTSNPN, CDR2 SVGIG (reference sequence). This CDR3 reads CAWTQGASTDTQYF. The CDR3, as DNA: TGTGCCTGGACCCAGGGGGCTAGCACAGATACGCAGTATTTT. The variable domain in full, completed from reference TRBV30 and TRBJ2-3, reads SQTIHQWPATLVQPVGSPLSLECTVEGTSNPNLYWYRQAAGRGLQLLFYSVGIGQISSEVPQNLSASRPQDRQFILSSKKLLLSDSGFYLCAWTQGASTDTQYFGPGTRLTVL.

This chain uses TRBV9 with TRBJ2-5; perhaps TRBD1 as D (6 bases). This CDR3 has 15 amino acids. V was shortened by 0 bases and J by 4 bases, with 13 bases between the two germline ends. CDR1 and CDR2 (germline): SGDLS, YYNGEE. The CDR3 reads CASSVEQGVRETQYF. DNA of the CDR3: TGTGCCAGCAGCGTAGAACAGGGAGTTCGAGAGACCCAGTACTTC.